This is a list of T cell receptor beta chains from one sample in a study of blood T cell repertoires in COVID-19. TCRdb keeps only in-frame clones here, not all; method: immunoSEQ multiplex PCR. The top ten clones hold 0.8% to 0.9% of a sample with approximately 500,000 clones, 80% to 90% of them seen once. The specimen was peripheral blood. Receptor source: a young man with COVID-19, enrolled during active disease. Both conserved end residues are part of each CDR3. D genes are given only for firm matches. The size entry is marked missing in some rows and otherwise reads once, few, many or a size class.

abundance	v_gene	j_gene	d_gene	CDR3aa	CDR3nt
once	TRBV7-2	TRBJ2-7	TRBD1	CASSFRQGAGEQYF	TGTGCCAGCAGCTTCCGACAGGGGGCGGGCGAGCAGTACTTC
-	TRBV3-1/TRBV3-2	TRBJ1-1	TRBD1	CASSSGGTEAFF	TGTGCCAGCAGCTCAGGGGGAACTGAAGCTTTCTTT
-	TRBV5-8	TRBJ1-5	TRBD1	CASSLSFGTGLRGEQPQHF	TGTGCCAGCAGCTTGTCCTTCGGGACAGGGCTTCGAGGAGAACAGCCCCAGCATTTT
-	TRBV12-3/TRBV12-4	TRBJ2-1	-	CASSLGVSNEQFF	TGTGCCAGCAGTTTAGGAGTGAGCAATGAGCAGTTCTTC
few	TRBV28	TRBJ2-7	TRBD1	CASSPIRQGNRVYEQYF	TGTGCCAGCAGCCCCATCCGACAGGGGAATCGGGTTTACGAGCAGTACTTC
-	TRBV3-1/TRBV3-2	TRBJ2-5	-	CASSRKETQYF	TGTGCCAGCAGCCGTAAAGAGACCCAGTACTTC
once	TRBV6-5	TRBJ1-4	-	CASSPRGGDEKLFF	TGTGCCAGCAGTCCCCGGGGGGGTGATGAAAAACTGTTTTTT
-	TRBV7-2	TRBJ1-3	-	CASSPYFISGNTIYF	TGTGCCAGCAGCCCCTACTTCATCTCTGGAAACACCATATATTTT
once	TRBV30	TRBJ2-1	-	CAWSRAEGDNEQFF	TGTGCCTGGAGTAGGGCGGAGGGAGACAATGAGCAGTTCTTC
-	TRBV4-1	TRBJ1-1	-	CASSQGLTQGSPEAFF	TGCGCCAGCAGCCAAGGGCTTACACAGGGTAGCCCTGAAGCTTTCTTT
-	TRBV5-1	TRBJ2-1	-	CASSWVAGNPYNEQFF	TGCGCCAGCAGCTGGGTGGCAGGGAACCCCTACAATGAGCAGTTCTTC
-	TRBV29-1	TRBJ2-7	-	CSASVTPYEQYF	TGCAGCGCTAGCGTAACCCCCTACGAGCAGTACTTC
-	TRBV6-4	TRBJ2-3	TRBD1	CASSPQGAGGETQYF	TGTGCCAGCAGTCCACAGGGGGCCGGGGGAGAGACGCAGTATTTT
-	TRBV19	TRBJ1-2	-	CASSMFSQGHGYTF	TGTGCCAGTAGTATGTTCAGCCAGGGCCATGGCTACACCTTC
-	TRBV6-5	TRBJ1-4	-	CASSPVRNEKLFF	TGTGCCAGCAGCCCAGTCAGAAATGAAAAACTGTTTTTT
-	TRBV28	TRBJ2-7	TRBD1	CASSSRDRISYEQYF	TGTGCCAGCAGCTCCCGGGACAGGATTTCCTACGAGCAGTACTTC
-	TRBV4-1	TRBJ2-3	-	CAAAPRERESDTQYF	TGCGCCGCGGCCCCCAGGGAAAGAGAAAGCGATACGCAGTATTTT